This T cell receptor beta chain was sequenced in a study of blood T cell repertoires in COVID-19. Clones were read by immunoSEQ multiplex PCR, and TCRdb kept only the in-frame ones, dropping some. The sample holds about 370,000 clones; roughly nine tenths are singletons and the top ten take about 3%. This CDR3 has 15 residues. V dropped 1 base and J dropped 2 bases, with 8 bases sitting between them. CDR1 is MNHEY and CDR2 is SVGEGT in the germline V gene. The sequencing input was peripheral blood. The sequence derives from a woman in her thirties with COVID-19, enrolled during active disease. V gene TRBV6-2 or TRBV6-3 combines with J gene TRBJ2-2, with D uncertain. The CDR3 sequence: CASSYYTANTGELFF. The CDR3 DNA follows: TGTGCCAGCAGTTACTACACAGCTAACACCGGGGAGCTGTTTTTT.